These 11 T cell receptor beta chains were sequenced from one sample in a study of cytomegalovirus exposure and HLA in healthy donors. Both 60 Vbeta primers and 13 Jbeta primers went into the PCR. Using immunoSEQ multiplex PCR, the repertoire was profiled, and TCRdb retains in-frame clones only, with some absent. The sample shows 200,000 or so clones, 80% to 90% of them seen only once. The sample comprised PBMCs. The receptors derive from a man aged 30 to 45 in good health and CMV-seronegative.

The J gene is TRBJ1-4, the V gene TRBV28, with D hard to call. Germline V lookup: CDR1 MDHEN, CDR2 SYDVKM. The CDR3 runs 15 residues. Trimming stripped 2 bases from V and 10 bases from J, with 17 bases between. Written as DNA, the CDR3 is TGTGCCAGCAGTTTAGCCCCAGGTGGGCAGAGAAAACTGTTTTTT. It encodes CASSLAPGGQRKLFF.

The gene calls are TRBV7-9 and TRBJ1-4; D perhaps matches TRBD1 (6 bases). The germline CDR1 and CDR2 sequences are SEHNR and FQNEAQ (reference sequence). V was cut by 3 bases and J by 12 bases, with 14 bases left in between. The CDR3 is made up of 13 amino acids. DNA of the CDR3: TGTGCCAGCAGCTTCCGATGGGGGGGGCAACTGTTTTTT. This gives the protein CASSFRWGGQLFF.

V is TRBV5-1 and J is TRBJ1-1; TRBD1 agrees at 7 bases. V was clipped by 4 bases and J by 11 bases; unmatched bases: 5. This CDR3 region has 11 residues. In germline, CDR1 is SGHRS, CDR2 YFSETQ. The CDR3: CASSQGGLAFF. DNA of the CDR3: TGCGCCAGCAGCCAGGGGGGCTTGGCTTTCTTT.

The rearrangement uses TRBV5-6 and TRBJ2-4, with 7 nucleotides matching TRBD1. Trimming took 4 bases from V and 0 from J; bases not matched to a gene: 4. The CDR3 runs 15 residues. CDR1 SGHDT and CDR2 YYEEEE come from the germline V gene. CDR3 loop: CASSPTGLAKNIQYF. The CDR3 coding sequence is TGTGCCAGCAGCCCGACAGGGCTAGCCAAAAACATTCAGTACTTC.

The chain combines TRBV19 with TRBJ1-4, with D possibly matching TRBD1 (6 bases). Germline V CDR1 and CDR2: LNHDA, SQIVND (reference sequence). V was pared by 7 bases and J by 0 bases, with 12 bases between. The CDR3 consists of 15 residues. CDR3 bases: TGTGCCAGTAAGCAGGGGCCCGCAACTAATGAAAAACTGTTTTTT. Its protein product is CASKQGPATNEKLFF.

The CDR3 loop is CASQLAGNSYEQYF. DNA of the CDR3: TGTGCCAGCCAACTAGCGGGGAACTCCTACGAGCAGTACTTC. The gene calls are TRBV2 and TRBJ2-7; 10 nucleotides align to TRBD2. The CDR3 loop spans 14 amino acids. CDR1 is SNHLY and CDR2 is FYNNEI in the germline V gene. V trimming: 8 bases; J trimming: 0 bases; junction bases outside the gene matches: 4.

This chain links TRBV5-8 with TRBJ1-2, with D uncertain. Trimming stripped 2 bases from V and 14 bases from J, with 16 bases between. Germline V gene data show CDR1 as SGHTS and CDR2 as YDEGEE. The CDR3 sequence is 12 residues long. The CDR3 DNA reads TGTGCCAGCAGCTTCGGTGTTGATTTGAGGACCTTC. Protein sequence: CASSFGVDLRTF.

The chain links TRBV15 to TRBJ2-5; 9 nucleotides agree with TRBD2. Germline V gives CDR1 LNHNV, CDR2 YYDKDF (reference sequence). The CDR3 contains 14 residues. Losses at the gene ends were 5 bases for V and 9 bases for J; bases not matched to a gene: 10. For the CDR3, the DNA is TGTGCCACCAGCCCTAAGGGCGGGGGGGCGCCCCAGTACTTC. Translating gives CATSPKGGGAPQYF.

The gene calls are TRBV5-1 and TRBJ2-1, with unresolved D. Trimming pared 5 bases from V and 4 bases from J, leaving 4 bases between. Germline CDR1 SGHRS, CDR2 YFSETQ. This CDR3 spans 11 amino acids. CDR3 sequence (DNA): TGCGCCAGCAGTCTGTACAATGAGCAGTTCTTC. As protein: CASSLYNEQFF.

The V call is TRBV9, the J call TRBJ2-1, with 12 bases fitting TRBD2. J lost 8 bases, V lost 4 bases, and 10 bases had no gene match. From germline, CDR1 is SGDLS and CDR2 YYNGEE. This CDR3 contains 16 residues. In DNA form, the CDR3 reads TGTGCCAGCAGCCCGGACCCACTAGCGGGGGGCGATGAGCAGTTCTTC. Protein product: CASSPDPLAGGDEQFF.

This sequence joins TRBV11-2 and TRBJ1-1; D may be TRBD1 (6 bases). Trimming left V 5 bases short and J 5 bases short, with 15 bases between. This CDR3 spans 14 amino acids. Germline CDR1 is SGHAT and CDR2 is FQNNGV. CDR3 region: CASSTGHPPTEAFF. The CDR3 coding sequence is TGTGCCAGCAGCACGGGACATCCGCCAACTGAAGCTTTCTTT.